These T cell receptor beta chains were read from a single sample in a study of T cell repertoires in cytomegalovirus infection. TCRdb re-analysed the reads in MiXCR, keeping a single row per CDR3 protein. The sample consists of about 230,000 distinct CDR3 sequences, roughly 22% of them appearing once. Specimen: CD8+ T cells from PBMCs. The receptors here all came from a human donor in good health (CMV status not recorded). Some clones in this sample may be carry-over from other donors' samples. Both conserved end residues are part of each CDR3. D genes are given only for firm matches. The size field is filled for only some rows; it gives once, few, many or a size class.

>-|-|TRBJ2-2|TRBV6-1
CASISGVITGELFF
TGTGCCAGCATATCGGGGGTGATCACCGGGGAGCTGTTTTTT
>many|TRBD1|TRBJ2-2|TRBV7-8
CASSHRPTGRTSTGELFF
TGTGCCAGCAGCCATCGACCGACAGGGCGTACCTCCACCGGGGAGCTGTTTTTT
>many|-|TRBJ2-1|TRBV7-9
CASSPKASKAYNEQFF
TGTGCCAGCAGCCCTAAAGCGAGTAAGGCCTACAATGAGCAGTTCTTC
>-|-|TRBJ1-5|TRBV20-1
CSARGQSGSQHF
TGCAGTGCTAGAGGACAGTCGGGATCCCAGCATTTT
>-|-|TRBJ1-1|TRBV12-3/TRBV12-4
CASSPRVSGHNTEAFF
TGTGCCAGCAGCCCCCGTGTGAGTGGGCACAACACTGAAGCTTTCTTT
>-|-|TRBJ2-7|TRBV19
CASSIRHLFEQYF
TGTGCCAGTAGTATCCGGCACCTCTTCGAGCAGTACTTC
>-|-|TRBJ2-3|TRBV29-1
CSVEFGVDTQYF
TGCAGCGTAGAGTTCGGAGTGGATACGCAGTATTTT
>-|-|TRBJ1-1|TRBV29-1
CSVAYRGLNTEAFF
TGCAGCGTCGCCTACCGGGGACTGAATACTGAAGCTTTCTTT
>few|-|TRBJ1-1|TRBV12-3/TRBV12-4
CASSFLGSTEAFF
TGTGCCAGCAGTTTTCTGGGGAGCACTGAAGCTTTCTTT
>-|-|TRBJ2-5|TRBV6-1
CASNPLREFQETQYF
TGTGCCAGCAATCCCTTGAGGGAGTTTCAAGAGACCCAGTACTTC
>few|-|TRBJ2-1|TRBV7-2
CASSLGGGEAYNEQFF
TGTGCCAGCAGCTTAGGAGGGGGGGAGGCGTACAATGAGCAGTTCTTC
>-|-|TRBJ2-1|TRBV5-6
CASSLDREEFF
TGTGCCAGCAGCTTGGACAGGGAAGAGTTCTTC
>-|-|TRBJ1-1|TRBV6-6
CAGSFPSTEMNTEAFF
TGTGCCGGCAGTTTCCCCTCGACGGAAATGAACACTGAAGCTTTCTTT
>-|-|TRBJ2-7|TRBV7-9
CASSSGARGDYEQYF
TGTGCCAGCAGCTCAGGGGCGAGGGGGGACTACGAGCAGTACTTC
>few|TRBD2|TRBJ2-3|TRBV14
CASDPSGGSTDTQYF
TGTGCCAGCGATCCTAGCGGGGGTTCCACAGATACGCAGTATTTT
>few|-|TRBJ1-6|TRBV28
CASRSDRTSSYNSPLHF
TGTGCCAGCAGGTCGGACAGAACGAGCTCCTATAATTCACCCCTCCACTTT
>few|-|TRBJ1-1|TRBV6-1
CASSGTVIEPLMNTEAFF
TGTGCCAGCAGTGGGACAGTTATAGAACCACTCATGAACACTGAAGCTTTCTTT
>-|-|TRBJ2-1|TRBV2
CASRVVRSYNEQFF
TGTGCCAGCAGGGTGGTAAGGTCCTACAATGAGCAGTTCTTC